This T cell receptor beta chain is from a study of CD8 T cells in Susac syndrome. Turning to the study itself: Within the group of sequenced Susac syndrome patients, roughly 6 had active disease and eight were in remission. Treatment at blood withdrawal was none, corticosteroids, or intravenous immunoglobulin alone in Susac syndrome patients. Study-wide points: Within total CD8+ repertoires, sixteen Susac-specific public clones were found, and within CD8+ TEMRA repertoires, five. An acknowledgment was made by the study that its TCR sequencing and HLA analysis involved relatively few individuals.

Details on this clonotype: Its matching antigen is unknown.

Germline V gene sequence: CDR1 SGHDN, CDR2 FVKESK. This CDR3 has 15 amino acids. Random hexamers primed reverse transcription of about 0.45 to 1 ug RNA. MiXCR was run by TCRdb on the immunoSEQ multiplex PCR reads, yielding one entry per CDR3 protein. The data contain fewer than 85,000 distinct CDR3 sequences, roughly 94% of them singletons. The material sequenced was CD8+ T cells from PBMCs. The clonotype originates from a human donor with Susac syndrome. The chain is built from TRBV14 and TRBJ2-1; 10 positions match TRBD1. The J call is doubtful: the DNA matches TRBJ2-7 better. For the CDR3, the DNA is TGTGCCAGCAGCCTGACAGGGGGCATGACCTACGAGCAGTACTTC. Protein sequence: CASSLTGGMTYEQYF.